The clone carrying this T cell receptor beta chain was found once. Its specificity is not known. Trimming cost V 5 bases and J 10 bases; bases outside gene matches: 13. Germline values: CDR1 SGHAT, CDR2 FQNNGV. The CDR3 sequence is 17 residues long. Molecular-barcoded quantitative 5'-RACE produced these TCR beta libraries. In TCRdb, the 5' RACE reads were re-called with MiXCR into one record per CDR3 protein. The data hold about 200,000 distinct CDR3 sequences, with 7% to 8% observed a single time. The entry originates in a study of CD8 T cells in ankylosing spondylitis. The study, taken as a whole, reports: In ankylosing spondylitis blood, a motif of about eight highly homologous TCR beta variants appeared characteristic. Reactive arthritis synovial fluid and blood previously showed some of these motif variants.

The chain employs TRBV11-2 and TRBJ2-1, with TRBD2 identical over 14 bases. The origin of this receptor is a male donor with ankylosing spondylitis. Sequencing used blood, either unsorted or a sorted T cell fraction (not recorded which). CDR3 region: CASSDFRGTSGSWEQFF. CDR3 nucleotides: TGTGCCAGCAGCGACTTCCGCGGGACTAGCGGGAGCTGGGAGCAGTTCTTC.